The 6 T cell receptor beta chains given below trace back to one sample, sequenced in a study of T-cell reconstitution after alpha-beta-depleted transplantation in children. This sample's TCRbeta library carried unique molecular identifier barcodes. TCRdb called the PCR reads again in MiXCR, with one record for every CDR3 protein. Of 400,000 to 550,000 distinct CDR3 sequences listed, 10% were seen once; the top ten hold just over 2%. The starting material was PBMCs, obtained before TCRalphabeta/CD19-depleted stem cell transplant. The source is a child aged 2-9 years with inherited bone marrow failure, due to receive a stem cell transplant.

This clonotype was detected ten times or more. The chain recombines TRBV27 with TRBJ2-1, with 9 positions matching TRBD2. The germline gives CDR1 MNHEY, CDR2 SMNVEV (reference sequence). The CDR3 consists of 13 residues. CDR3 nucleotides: TGTGTTAGCGGGAGATGGGCCGGGGATGAGCAGTTCTTC. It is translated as CVSGRWAGDEQFF.

CDR3 in DNA: TGTGCCACCAGCTTTAGGGTAGGGGGCGAGCAGTACTTC. As protein: CATSFRVGGEQYF. The rearrangement joins TRBV15 to TRBJ2-7; D is possibly TRBD1 (6 bases). This CDR3 is built from 13 residues. Trimming removed 5 bases from V and 6 bases from J, with 14 bases in between. Germline V lookup: CDR1 LNHNV, CDR2 YYDKDF (reference sequence).

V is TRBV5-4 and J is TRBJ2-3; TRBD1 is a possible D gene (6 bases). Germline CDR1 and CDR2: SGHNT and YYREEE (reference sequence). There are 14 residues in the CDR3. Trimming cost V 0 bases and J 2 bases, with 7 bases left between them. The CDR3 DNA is TGTGCCAGCAGCTTGGGGGACAACACAGATACGCAGTATTTT. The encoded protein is CASSLGDNTDTQYF.

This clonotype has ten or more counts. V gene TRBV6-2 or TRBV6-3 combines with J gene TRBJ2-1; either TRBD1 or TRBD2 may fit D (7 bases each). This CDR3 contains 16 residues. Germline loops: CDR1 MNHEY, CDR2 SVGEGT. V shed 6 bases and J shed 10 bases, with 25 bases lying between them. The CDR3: CASSSNGEGASGEQFF. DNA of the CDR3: TGTGCCAGCAGCTCCAATGGGGAGGGGGCCTCTGGGGAGCAGTTCTTC.

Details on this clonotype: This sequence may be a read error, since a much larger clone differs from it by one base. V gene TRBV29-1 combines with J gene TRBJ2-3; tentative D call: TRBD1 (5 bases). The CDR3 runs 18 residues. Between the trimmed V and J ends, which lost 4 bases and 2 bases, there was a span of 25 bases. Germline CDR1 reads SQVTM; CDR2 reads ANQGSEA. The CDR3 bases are TGCAGCGTTGCAATTGGTGGAGTCGCTGTAGGGGTCACAGATACGCAGTATTTT. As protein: CSVAIGGVAVGVTDTQYF.

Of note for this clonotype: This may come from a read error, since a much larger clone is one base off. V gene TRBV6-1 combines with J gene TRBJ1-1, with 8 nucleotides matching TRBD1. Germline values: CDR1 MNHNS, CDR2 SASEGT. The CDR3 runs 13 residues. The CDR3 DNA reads TGTGCCAGCAGCACAGGGGGGCACACTGAAGCTTACTTT. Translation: CASSTGGHTEAYF.